This T cell receptor (beta chain) was retrieved from a study of cytomegalovirus exposure and HLA in healthy donors. Concerning this clone itself: The antigen is not known.

The CDR3 runs 16 residues. CDR1 MGHRA and CDR2 YSYEKL come from the germline V gene. Losses at the gene ends were 2 bases for V and 7 bases for J; bases not matched to a gene: 14. The study, taken as a whole, reports: It was reported that the classifier diagnosed cytomegalovirus status with high specificity and sensitivity in both the original and validation cohorts. Some 150 TCR beta chains were listed as cytomegalovirus-associated.

The donors were members of the validation cohort, which comprised 120 subjects and was separate from the first cohort of 666 subjects. The method was immunoSEQ multiplex PCR; TCRdb's version includes in-frame clones alone and lacks a portion of them. The data hold about 160,000 clones, with nearly 90% observed a single time. The chain links TRBV4-1 to TRBJ2-7, with 7 nucleotides matching TRBD1. Material for sequencing was PBMCs. The TCR comes from a man between 18 and 29 years old in good health and CMV-seropositive. The CDR3 DNA follows: TGCGCCAGCAGCCAAACAGGGACAGACCTAGCCTGGGAGCAGTACTTC. Translation: CASSQTGTDLAWEQYF.